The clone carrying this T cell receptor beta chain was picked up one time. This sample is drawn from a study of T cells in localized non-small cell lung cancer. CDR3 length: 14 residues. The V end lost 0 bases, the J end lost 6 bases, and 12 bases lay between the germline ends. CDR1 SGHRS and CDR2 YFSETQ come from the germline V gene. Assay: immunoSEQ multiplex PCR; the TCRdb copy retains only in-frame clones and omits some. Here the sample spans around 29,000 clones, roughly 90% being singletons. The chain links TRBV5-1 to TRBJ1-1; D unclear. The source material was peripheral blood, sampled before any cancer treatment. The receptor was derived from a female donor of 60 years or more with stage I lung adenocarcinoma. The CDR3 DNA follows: TGCGCCAGCAGCTTGGACTTGTTGTTGGCTGAAGCTTTCTTT. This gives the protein CASSLDLLLAEAFF.